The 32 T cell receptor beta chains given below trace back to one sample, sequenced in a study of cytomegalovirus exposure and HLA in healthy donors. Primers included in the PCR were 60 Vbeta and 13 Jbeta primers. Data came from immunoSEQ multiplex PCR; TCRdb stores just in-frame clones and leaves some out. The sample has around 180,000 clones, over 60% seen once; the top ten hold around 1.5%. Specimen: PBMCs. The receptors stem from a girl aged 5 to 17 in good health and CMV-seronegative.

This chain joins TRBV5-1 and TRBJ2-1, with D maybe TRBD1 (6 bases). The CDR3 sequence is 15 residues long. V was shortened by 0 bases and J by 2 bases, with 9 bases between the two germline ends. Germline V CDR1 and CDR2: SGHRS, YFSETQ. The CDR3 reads CASSLGGGPYNEQFF. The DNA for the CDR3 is TGCGCCAGCAGCTTGGGAGGGGGTCCCTACAATGAGCAGTTCTTC.

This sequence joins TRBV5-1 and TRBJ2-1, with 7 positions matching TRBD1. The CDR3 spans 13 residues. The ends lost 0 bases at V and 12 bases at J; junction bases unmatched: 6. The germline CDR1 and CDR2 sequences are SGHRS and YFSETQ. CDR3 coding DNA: TGCGCCAGCAGCTTGGTGGCAGGGGGTGGGCAGTTCTTC. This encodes CASSLVAGGGQFF.

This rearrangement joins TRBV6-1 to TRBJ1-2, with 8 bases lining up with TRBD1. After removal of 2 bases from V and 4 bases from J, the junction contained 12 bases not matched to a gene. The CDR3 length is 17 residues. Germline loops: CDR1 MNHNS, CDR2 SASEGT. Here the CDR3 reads CASSERPRQGAIYGYTF. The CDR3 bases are TGTGCCAGCAGTGAAAGGCCTCGGCAGGGGGCAATCTATGGCTACACCTTC.

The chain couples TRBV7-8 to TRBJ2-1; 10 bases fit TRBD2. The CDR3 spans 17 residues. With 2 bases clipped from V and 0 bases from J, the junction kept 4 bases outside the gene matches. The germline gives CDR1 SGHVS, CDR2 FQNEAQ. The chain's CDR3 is CASSLTLAGSSYNEQFF. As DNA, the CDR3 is TGTGCCAGCAGCTTAACACTAGCGGGGAGCTCCTACAATGAGCAGTTCTTC.

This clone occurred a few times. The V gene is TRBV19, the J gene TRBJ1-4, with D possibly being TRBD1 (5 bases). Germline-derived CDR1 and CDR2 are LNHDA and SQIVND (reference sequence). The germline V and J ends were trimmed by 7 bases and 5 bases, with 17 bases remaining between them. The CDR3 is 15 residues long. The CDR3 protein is CASMGRDLRNEKLFF. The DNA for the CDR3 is TGTGCCAGTATGGGCAGGGATCTCCGGAATGAAAAACTGTTTTTT.

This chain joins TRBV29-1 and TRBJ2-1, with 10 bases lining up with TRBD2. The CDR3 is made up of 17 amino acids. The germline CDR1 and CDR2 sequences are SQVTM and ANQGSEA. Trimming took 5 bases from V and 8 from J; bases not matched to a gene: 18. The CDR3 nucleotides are TGCAGCGTTCGGGGACTTAGCGGGGGGCTTGGTCGGGATGAGCAGTTCTTC. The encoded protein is CSVRGLSGGLGRDEQFF.

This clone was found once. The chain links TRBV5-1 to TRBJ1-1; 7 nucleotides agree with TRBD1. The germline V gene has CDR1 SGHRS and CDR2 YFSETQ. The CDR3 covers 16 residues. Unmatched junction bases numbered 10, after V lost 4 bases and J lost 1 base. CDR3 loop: CASSANPGQPNTEAFF. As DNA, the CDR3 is TGCGCCAGCAGCGCGAATCCGGGACAGCCGAACACTGAAGCTTTCTTT.

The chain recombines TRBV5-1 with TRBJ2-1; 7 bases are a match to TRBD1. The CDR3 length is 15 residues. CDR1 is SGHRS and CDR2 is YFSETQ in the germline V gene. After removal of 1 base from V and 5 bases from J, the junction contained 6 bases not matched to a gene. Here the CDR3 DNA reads TGCGCCAGCAGCTTGATTGGACAGGAGAACAATGAGCAGTTCTTC. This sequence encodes CASSLIGQENNEQFF.

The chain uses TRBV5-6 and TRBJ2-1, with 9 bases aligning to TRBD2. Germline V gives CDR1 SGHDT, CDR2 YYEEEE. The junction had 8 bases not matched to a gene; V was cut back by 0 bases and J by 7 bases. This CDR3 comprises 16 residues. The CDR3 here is CASSLGFSGGGNEQFF. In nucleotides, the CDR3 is TGTGCCAGCAGCTTGGGGTTTAGCGGGGGAGGGAATGAGCAGTTCTTC.

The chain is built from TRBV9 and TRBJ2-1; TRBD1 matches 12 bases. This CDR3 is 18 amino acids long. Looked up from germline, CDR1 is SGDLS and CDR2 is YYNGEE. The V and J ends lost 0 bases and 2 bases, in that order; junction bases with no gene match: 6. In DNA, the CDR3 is TGTGCCAGCAGCGTAGACGGGACAGGGGGCGCAGCCTACAATGAGCAGTTCTTC. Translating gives CASSVDGTGGAAYNEQFF.

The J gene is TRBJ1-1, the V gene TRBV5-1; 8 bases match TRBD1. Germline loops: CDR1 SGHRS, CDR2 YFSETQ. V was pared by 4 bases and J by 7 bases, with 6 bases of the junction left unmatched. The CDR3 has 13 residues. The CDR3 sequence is CASSPFGTGEAFF. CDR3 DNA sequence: TGCGCCAGCAGCCCATTCGGGACAGGTGAAGCTTTCTTT.

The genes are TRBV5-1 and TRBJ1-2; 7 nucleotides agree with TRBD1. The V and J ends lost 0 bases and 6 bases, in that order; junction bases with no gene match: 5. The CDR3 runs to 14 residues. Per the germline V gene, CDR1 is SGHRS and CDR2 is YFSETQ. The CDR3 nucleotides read TGCGCCAGCAGCTTGGGGGGGACAGCCAATGGCTACACCTTC. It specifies CASSLGGTANGYTF.

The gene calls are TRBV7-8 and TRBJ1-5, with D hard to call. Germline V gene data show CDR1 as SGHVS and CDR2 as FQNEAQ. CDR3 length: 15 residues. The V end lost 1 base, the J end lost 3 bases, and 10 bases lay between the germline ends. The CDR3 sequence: CASSLELTHNQPQHF. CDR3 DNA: TGTGCCAGCAGCTTAGAATTGACTCACAATCAGCCCCAGCATTTT.

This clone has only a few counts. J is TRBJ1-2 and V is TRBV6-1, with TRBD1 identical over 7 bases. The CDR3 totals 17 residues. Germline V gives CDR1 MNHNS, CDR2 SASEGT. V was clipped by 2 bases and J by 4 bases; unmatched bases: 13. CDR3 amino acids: CASSERIPGQMTYGYTF. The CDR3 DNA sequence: TGTGCCAGCAGTGAACGAATTCCGGGACAGATGACCTATGGCTACACCTTC.

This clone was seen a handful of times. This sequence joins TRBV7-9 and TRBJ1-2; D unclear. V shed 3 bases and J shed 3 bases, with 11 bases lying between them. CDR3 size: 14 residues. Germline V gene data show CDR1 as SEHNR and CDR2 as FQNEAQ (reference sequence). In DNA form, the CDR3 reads TGTGCCAGCAGCTTCAATGAGGGAGACTATGGCTACACCTTC. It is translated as CASSFNEGDYGYTF.

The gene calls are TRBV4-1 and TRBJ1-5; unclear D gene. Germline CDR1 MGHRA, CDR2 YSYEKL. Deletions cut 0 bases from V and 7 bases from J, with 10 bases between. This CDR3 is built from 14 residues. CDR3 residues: CASSQDFQVQPQHF. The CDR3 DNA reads TGCGCCAGCAGCCAAGATTTCCAGGTCCAGCCCCAGCATTTT.

The CDR3 DNA sequence: TGTGCCAGTAGTAGCGGGGGGGCGGCAGATACGCAGTATTTT. Translating it yields CASSSGGAADTQYF. The chain carries TRBV19 and TRBJ2-3, with 9 bases fitting TRBD2. Germline V gene lookup returns CDR1 LNHDA and CDR2 SQIVND (reference sequence). V shed 4 bases, J shed 4 bases, and the junction held 3 bases outside the gene matches. This CDR3 has 14 amino acids.

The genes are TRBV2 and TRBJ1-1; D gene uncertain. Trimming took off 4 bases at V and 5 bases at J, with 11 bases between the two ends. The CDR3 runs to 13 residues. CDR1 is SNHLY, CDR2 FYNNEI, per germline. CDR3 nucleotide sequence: TGTGCCAGCAGTGTAGTAGAGGGAACTGAAGCTTTCTTT. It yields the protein CASSVVEGTEAFF.

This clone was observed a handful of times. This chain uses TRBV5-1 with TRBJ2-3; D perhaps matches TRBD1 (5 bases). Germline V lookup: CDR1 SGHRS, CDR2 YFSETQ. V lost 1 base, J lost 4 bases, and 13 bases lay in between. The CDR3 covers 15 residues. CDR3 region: CASSLNWQGPDTQYF. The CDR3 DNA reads TGCGCCAGCAGCTTGAATTGGCAGGGCCCAGATACGCAGTATTTT.

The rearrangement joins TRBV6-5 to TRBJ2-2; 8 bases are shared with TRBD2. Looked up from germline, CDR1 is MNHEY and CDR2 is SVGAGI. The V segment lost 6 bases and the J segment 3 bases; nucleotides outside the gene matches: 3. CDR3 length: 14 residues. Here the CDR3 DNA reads TGTGCCAGCAGAACGGGAGGGGACACCGGGGAGCTGTTTTTT. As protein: CASRTGGDTGELFF.

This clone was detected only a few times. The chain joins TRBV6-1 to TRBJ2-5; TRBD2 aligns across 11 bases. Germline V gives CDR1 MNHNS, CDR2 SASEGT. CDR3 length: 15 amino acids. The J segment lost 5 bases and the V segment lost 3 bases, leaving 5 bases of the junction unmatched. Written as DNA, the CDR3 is TGTGCCAGCAGTGAGGTAGCGGGGGGGATGGAGACCCAGTACTTC. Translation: CASSEVAGGMETQYF.

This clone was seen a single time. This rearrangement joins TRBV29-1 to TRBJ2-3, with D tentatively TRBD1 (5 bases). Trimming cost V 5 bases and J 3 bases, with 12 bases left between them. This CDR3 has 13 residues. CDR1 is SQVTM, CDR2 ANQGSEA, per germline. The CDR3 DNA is TGCAGCGTTAAGGGCAGGGTAACAGATACGCAGTATTTT. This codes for CSVKGRVTDTQYF.

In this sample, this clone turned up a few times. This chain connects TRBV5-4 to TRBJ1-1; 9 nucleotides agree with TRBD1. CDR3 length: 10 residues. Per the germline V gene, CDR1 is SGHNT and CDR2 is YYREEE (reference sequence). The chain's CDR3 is CTGGATEAFF. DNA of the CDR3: TGTACAGGGGGCGCAACTGAAGCTTTCTTT. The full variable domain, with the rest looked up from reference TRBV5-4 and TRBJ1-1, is ETGVTQSPTHLIKTRGQQVTLRCSSQSGHNTVSWYQQALGQGPQFIFQYYREEENGRGNFPPRFSGLQFPNYSSELNVNALELDDSALYLCTGGATEAFFGQGTRLTVV.

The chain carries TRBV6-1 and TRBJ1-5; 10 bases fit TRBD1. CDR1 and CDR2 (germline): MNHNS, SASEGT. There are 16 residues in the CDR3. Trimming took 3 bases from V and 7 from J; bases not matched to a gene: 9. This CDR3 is CASSDPGQGLSQPQHF. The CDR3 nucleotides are TGTGCCAGCAGTGATCCGGGACAGGGGTTAAGCCAGCCCCAGCATTTT.

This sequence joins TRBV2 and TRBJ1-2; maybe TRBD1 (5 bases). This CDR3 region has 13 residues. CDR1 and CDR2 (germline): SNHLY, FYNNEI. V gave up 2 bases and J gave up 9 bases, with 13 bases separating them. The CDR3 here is CASSERGAERYTF. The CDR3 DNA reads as TGTGCCAGCAGTGAAAGGGGCGCCGAACGCTACACCTTC.

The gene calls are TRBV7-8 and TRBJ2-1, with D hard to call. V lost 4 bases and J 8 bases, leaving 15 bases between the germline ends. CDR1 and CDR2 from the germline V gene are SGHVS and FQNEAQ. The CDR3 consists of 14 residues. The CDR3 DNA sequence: TGTGCCAGCAGCTCCCTCCTCAGTTACGATGAGCAGTTCTTC. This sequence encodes CASSSLLSYDEQFF.

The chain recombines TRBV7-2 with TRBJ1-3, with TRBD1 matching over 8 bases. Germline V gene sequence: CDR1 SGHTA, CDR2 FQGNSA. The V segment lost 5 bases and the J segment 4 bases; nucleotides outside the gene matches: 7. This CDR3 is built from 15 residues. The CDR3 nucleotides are TGTGCCAGCAGCCAGAAGACAGGGGCAGGAAACACCATATATTTT. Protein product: CASSQKTGAGNTIYF.

The CDR3 reads CASSPGGWASSEKLFF. CDR3 coding DNA: TGTGCCAGCAGCCCCGGAGGATGGGCCAGCTCGGAAAAACTGTTTTTT. The chain uses TRBV11-2 and TRBJ1-4, with D unresolved. The CDR3 extends over 16 amino acids. The germline gives CDR1 SGHAT, CDR2 FQNNGV. Trimming shortened V by 5 bases and J by 8 bases, and 21 bases separated the two germline ends.

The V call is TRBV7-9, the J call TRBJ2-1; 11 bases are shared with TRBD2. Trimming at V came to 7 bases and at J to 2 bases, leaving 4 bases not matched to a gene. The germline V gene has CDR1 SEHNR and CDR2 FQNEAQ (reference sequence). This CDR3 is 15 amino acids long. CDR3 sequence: CASMVAGGAYNEQFF. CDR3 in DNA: TGTGCCAGCATGGTAGCGGGGGGGGCCTACAATGAGCAGTTCTTC. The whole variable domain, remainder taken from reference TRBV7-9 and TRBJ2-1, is DTGVSQNPRHKITKRGQNVTFRCDPISEHNRLYWYRQTLGQGPEFLTYFQNEAQLEKSRLLSDRFSAERPKGSFSTLEIQRTEQGDSAMYLCASMVAGGAYNEQFFGPGTRLTVL.

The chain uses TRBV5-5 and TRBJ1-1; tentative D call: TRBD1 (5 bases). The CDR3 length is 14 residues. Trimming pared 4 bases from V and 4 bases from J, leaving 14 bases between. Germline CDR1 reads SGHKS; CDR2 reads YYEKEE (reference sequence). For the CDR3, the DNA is TGTGCCAGCAGCCACCCGGGGGGTAGCACTGAAGCTTTCTTT. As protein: CASSHPGGSTEAFF.

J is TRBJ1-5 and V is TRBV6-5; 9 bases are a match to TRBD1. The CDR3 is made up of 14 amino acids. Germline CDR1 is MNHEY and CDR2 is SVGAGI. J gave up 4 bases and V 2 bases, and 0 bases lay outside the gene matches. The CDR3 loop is CASSYGTGNQPQHF. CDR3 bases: TGTGCCAGCAGTTACGGGACAGGGAATCAGCCCCAGCATTTT.

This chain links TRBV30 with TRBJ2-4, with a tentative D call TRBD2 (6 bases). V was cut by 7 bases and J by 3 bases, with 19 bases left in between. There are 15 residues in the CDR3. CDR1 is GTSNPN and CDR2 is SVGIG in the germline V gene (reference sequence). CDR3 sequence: CASQLGGYVKNIQYF. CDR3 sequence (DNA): TGTGCCTCCCAATTGGGGGGTTATGTCAAAAACATTCAGTACTTC.